Below are 9 T cell receptor beta chains sequenced from a single sample in a study of blood T cell repertoires in COVID-19. Produced via immunoSEQ multiplex PCR; TCRdb's table is partial and in-frame only. The repertoire holds under 250,000 clones, about nine tenths seen once, with roughly 6.5% in the top ten. The sequenced sample consisted of peripheral blood. The receptors derive from a man aged 60 to 69 who had recovered from COVID-19.

The genes are TRBV19 and TRBJ2-2, with 8 bases lining up with TRBD2. Germline CDR1 LNHDA, CDR2 SQIVND (reference sequence). This CDR3 spans 15 amino acids. V lost 7 bases, J lost 3 bases, and 7 bases stayed unmatched. Written as DNA, the CDR3 is TGTGCCAGTATCGAGCGGGGGCGGGACACCGGGGAGCTGTTTTTT. Amino acid sequence: CASIERGRDTGELFF.

The chain employs TRBV7-2 and TRBJ1-4; 8 positions match TRBD1. This CDR3 is 15 amino acids long. Trimming removed 5 bases from V and 4 bases from J; junction bases left unmatched: 6. Germline V CDR1 and CDR2: SGHTA, FQGNSA. CDR3 protein: CASSIQGARNEKLFF. CDR3 nucleotide sequence: TGTGCCAGCAGCATTCAGGGGGCGCGTAATGAAAAACTGTTTTTT. Combining the CDR3 with reference TRBV7-2 and TRBJ1-4 gives the whole variable domain GAGVSQSPSNKVTEKGKDVELRCDPISGHTALYWYRQSLGQGLEFLIYFQGNSAPDKSGLPSDRFSAERTGGSVSTLTIQRTQQEDSAVYLCASSIQGARNEKLFFGSGTQLSVL.

CDR3 amino acids: CASSKGQGTEAFF. The CDR3 nucleotides are TGTGCCAGCAGCAAAGGACAGGGCACTGAAGCTTTCTTT. The J gene is TRBJ1-1, the V gene TRBV7-8; 8 nucleotides line up with TRBD1. The CDR3 spans 13 residues. Germline CDR1 and CDR2: SGHVS and FQNEAQ. Trimming at V came to 5 bases and at J to 4 bases, leaving 3 bases not matched to a gene.

The V gene is TRBV4-2, the J gene TRBJ1-5, with a possible D match to TRBD1 (6 bases). This CDR3 contains 15 residues. Germline V gene data show CDR1 as LGHNA and CDR2 as YNFKEQ. The V end was cut by 0 bases, the J end by 4 bases, with 10 bases between. The CDR3 DNA sequence: TGTGCCAGCAGCCAAGACAGGGGAAGGAATCAGCCCCAGCATTTT. Its protein is CASSQDRGRNQPQHF.

CDR3 nucleotides: TGTGCCAGTAGTCGTTGGAGGACAGGGGGCCCAAAAGGGAATGAAAAACTGTTTTTT. Translated: CASSRWRTGGPKGNEKLFF. The chain recombines TRBV19 with TRBJ1-4; 11 positions agree with TRBD1. V lost 5 bases, J lost 5 bases, and 16 bases stayed unmatched. Germline CDR1 is LNHDA and CDR2 is SQIVND (reference sequence). CDR3 size: 19 residues.

A note on this clone: The identical CDR3 is also encoded by other nucleotide sequences in the sample. The rearrangement joins TRBV3-1 (or the pseudogene TRBV3-2) to TRBJ2-1, with TRBD2 as a possible D gene (6 bases). The CDR3 has 17 amino acids. The ends were cut back, 1 base at V and 2 bases at J, with 15 bases in the middle. Germline values: CDR1 LGHDT, CDR2 YNNKEL (reference sequence). The CDR3 sequence: CASSQVLAGGPYNEQFF. The DNA for the CDR3 is TGTGCCAGCAGCCAAGTGTTGGCAGGAGGGCCCTACAATGAGCAGTTCTTC.

The gene calls are TRBV4-1 and TRBJ2-1, with D perhaps matching TRBD2 (6 bases). CDR1 and CDR2 (germline): MGHRA, YSYEKL. V gave up 0 bases and J gave up 6 bases, with 15 bases separating them. The CDR3 spans 16 residues. CDR3 DNA sequence: TGCGCCAGCAGCCAAGATCCGGCGGGAAATATCAATGAGCAGTTCTTC. Protein sequence: CASSQDPAGNINEQFF.

This clone was found once. The chain couples TRBV7-3 to TRBJ2-3; no reliable D call. V was shortened by 5 bases and J by 8 bases, with 14 bases between the two germline ends. In germline, CDR1 is SGHTA, CDR2 FQGTGA. CDR3 size: 13 residues. The CDR3 DNA sequence: TGTGCCAGCAGCCTGACGGCGGATATTACGCAGTATTTT. Its translation is CASSLTADITQYF.

The chain recombines TRBV19 with TRBJ2-7, with 7 bases that match TRBD1. The CDR3 has 14 amino acids. The J segment lost 8 bases and the V segment lost 7 bases, leaving 14 bases of the junction unmatched. Per germline, CDR1 LNHDA and CDR2 SQIVND (reference sequence). CDR3 sequence (DNA): TGTGCCAGTAACGGACAGGATCCCTACGGGAAGCAGTACTTC. It is translated as CASNGQDPYGKQYF.